This T cell receptor (beta chain) originates from a study of T cell responses to AZD1222 COVID-19 vaccine (dated by TCRdb to the early 2020s). The study in broad terms: Because spike-specific TCR depth and breadth did not differ between the two schedules, AZD1222 recipients who got a second dose at roughly 4 weeks were pooled with those who got a second dose at roughly 12 weeks. TCR sequencing was performed for over 230 trial participants, of whom around 200 were given two doses of AZD1222 and 26 were given two doses of MenACWY control vaccine. Trial participants were enrolled into age subgroups of 18-55, 56-69 and 70-plus years, which contained about 150, 28 and 57 TCR-sequenced participants, respectively.

CDR1 MDHEN and CDR2 SYDVKM were looked up in the germline V gene. The junction shows trimming of 7 bases on V and 4 bases on J, plus 26 bases between the germline ends. Taken from cysteine to phenylalanine, the CDR3 has 17 residues. The DNA shown is the 51-base CDR3, in frame from base 1. About this clone itself: Its binding antigen is unknown. Within one base of it there is no much larger clone, and no base qualities were kept.

The CDR3 regions of human TCRbeta chains were subjected to immunosequencing. The study's processing was this. Repertoire TCRs were checked for matches against a reference library of SARS-CoV-2-specific TCRs that had been generated using the MIRA antigen-specificity platform. Breadth meant the fraction of unique TCRs that were SARS-CoV-2-associated, whereas depth meant the fraction of total T cells that were SARS-CoV-2-associated. Each spike-specific TCR was assigned to its reactive spike region and to a CD4 or CD8 class using the MIRA data. Log10-transformed breadth and depth values were compared by one-way ANOVA with Sidak's multiple comparisons tests. TCRdb took over this immuneACCESS table, retaining in-frame rearrangements with V and J assigned. Such tables are incomplete; in checked studies, under half of the missing clones stem from an unresolved V gene, and the remainder is unexplained. V and J calls and clone size are copied from that table; D and trimming were computed from the DNA. This sample holds over 100,000 clones; 80% to 90% were observed only once. In total, the top ten clones hold around 3.1% of the sample.

Results and caveats for the whole study, not just this receptor: Conclusions about previously exposed vaccinees were limited because only six or seven AZD1222 recipients were SARS-CoV-2 seropositive at baseline. Reportedly, almost half of the unique spike-specific TCRs recognized epitopes lying outside the regions that are mutated in the B.1.351 and B.1.1.7 variants. Because no samples from the day 14 peak response were available, repertoires could be characterized only after the peak T cell response. The 56-69-year group was small, and its depth increase did not reach significance, likely because of low power. Participants were mostly white British and included more females than males, and it was suggested by the authors that clonal diversity may have been underestimated. After two AZD1222 doses, spike-specific TCR breadth and depth were significantly higher than at day 0 and than in MenACWY recipients. CD4 TCRs associated with the vaccine covered the entire spike protein, and the dominant responses were in regions 160-218 and 743-854.

Sample time point, as interpreted from the label and publication: baseline before first vaccination. Vaccinee samples were obtained from the UK trials COV001 and COV002, which included a single-blind randomized controlled phase 2/3 trial of AZD1222 (ChAdOx1 nCoV-19) in healthy adults. For TCRbeta chain sequencing, PBMC samples were collected from trial participants at day 0 and at day 28 after the second dose. The clonotype was recovered from an adult in good health. Specimen: peripheral blood, collected on day 0 of AZD1222 vaccination. Recombination joined TRBV28 with TRBJ2-7, with no confidently assigned D gene. The CDR3: CASIPSSRVTDRYEQYF. The sequenced DNA is TGTGCCAGCATTCCTTCCAGTAGGGTCACCGACCGGTACGAGCAGTACTTC.